The 12 T cell receptor beta chains in this list originate from one sample, sequenced in a study of T cell repertoires in cytomegalovirus infection. One entry per CDR3 protein results from TCRdb running MiXCR on the reads. This sample has 560,000 or so distinct CDR3 sequences, with approximately 16% found just once. The sequencing sample was made of CD8+ T cells from PBMCs. The receptor source for this set is a human donor in good health (CMV status not recorded). Some clones in this sample may be carry-over from other donors' samples.

This clonotype was detected only a few times. This rearrangement joins TRBV7-3 to TRBJ2-7; D gene unclear. Germline-derived CDR1 and CDR2 are SGHTA and FQGTGA. The CDR3 is 15 amino acids. The V gene lost 3 bases and the J gene lost 3 bases, with 15 bases spanning the gap. CDR3: CASSFLAGQDYEQYF. Written as DNA, the CDR3 is TGTGCCAGCAGCTTCTTAGCCGGGCAGGACTACGAGCAGTACTTC.

This clonotype occurred many times. The V and J genes are TRBV12-3 or TRBV12-4 and TRBJ1-3; unclear D gene. Trimming stripped 6 bases from V and 1 base from J, with 7 bases between. The CDR3 contains 13 residues. CDR3 coding DNA: TGTGCCAGCAGCGACAAATCTGGAAACACCATATATTTT. Translating it yields CASSDKSGNTIYF.

The rearrangement links TRBV9 to TRBJ2-1, with TRBD2 identical over 8 bases. Germline assignment: CDR1 SGDLS and CDR2 YYNGEE. There are 16 residues in the CDR3. V shed 3 bases and J 9 bases; nucleotides not matched to a gene: 14. CDR3 bases: TGTGCCAGCAGCGCCGGGGGGGCAGGGTCCCACCTTGAGCAGTTCTTC. Residues: CASSAGGAGSHLEQFF.

This clonotype was seen at least ten times. The chain carries TRBV12-5 and TRBJ1-5; no reliable D call. This CDR3 region has 14 residues. V dropped 2 bases and J dropped 4 bases, with 9 bases sitting between them. The germline V gene has CDR1 LGHNT and CDR2 FRNRAP. The CDR3 region has the DNA TGTGCTAGTGGTTTGAGCTACAATAATCAGCCCCAGCATTTT. This translates into CASGLSYNNQPQHF.

This clonotype appeared a few times. The V call is TRBV27, the J call TRBJ2-7; possible D gene TRBD2, 6 bases. With 5 bases removed from V and 5 bases from J, the gap between germline ends came to 10 bases. This CDR3 region has 12 residues. CDR1 is MNHEY, CDR2 SMNVEV, per germline (reference sequence). CDR3 sequence reads: CASSPGSDEQYF. CDR3 bases: TGTGCCAGCAGTCCCGGGAGTGACGAGCAGTACTTC.

This clonotype was seen more than once but under ten times. CDR3 amino acids: CASRKGSEAFF. Here the CDR3 DNA reads TGTGCCAGCAGAAAAGGGAGTGAAGCTTTCTTT. V usage is TRBV27 and J usage is TRBJ1-1; D remains ambiguous. Trimming took 6 bases from V and 7 from J, leaving 9 bases between them. The CDR3 extends over 11 amino acids. The germline V gene encodes CDR1 MNHEY and CDR2 SMNVEV (reference sequence).

This clonotype was picked up a small number of times. V gene TRBV6-4 combines with J gene TRBJ2-1, with a tentative D call TRBD1 (5 bases). There are 15 residues in the CDR3. CDR1 and CDR2 (germline): MRHNA, SNTAGT. The V and J ends lost 6 bases and 0 bases respectively, with 12 bases between them. The CDR3 protein is CASSPRTNSYNEQFF. The CDR3 coding sequence is TGTGCCAGCAGCCCCCGGACAAACTCCTACAATGAGCAGTTCTTC.

This clonotype was detected only a few times. The genes are TRBV4-1 and TRBJ1-3, with D tentatively TRBD1 (5 bases). This CDR3 region has 15 residues. CDR1 is MGHRA, CDR2 YSYEKL, per germline. Trimming left V 1 base short and J 2 bases short, with 9 bases between. CDR3 DNA sequence: TGCGCCAGCAGCCAAGGTGGCAGGGCTGGAAACACCATATATTTT. This translates into CASSQGGRAGNTIYF.

This clonotype was detected a few times. The chain recombines TRBV30 with TRBJ1-1, with D possibly matching TRBD1 (6 bases). The CDR3 runs to 14 residues. Germline V gives CDR1 GTSNPN, CDR2 SVGIG (reference sequence). V lost 4 bases to trimming and J lost 1 base, with 13 bases between them. CDR3 DNA: TGTGCCTGGACCCGCGGCAGGGGGAACACTGAAGCTTTCTTT. Its translation: CAWTRGRGNTEAFF.

The rearrangement links TRBV18 to TRBJ2-3; no clear D gene. V lost 3 bases and J lost 5, with 9 bases in between. The CDR3 length is 13 residues. Germline V gives CDR1 KGHSH, CDR2 LQKENI. The CDR3 reads CASSPEDRDTQYF. CDR3 DNA sequence: TGTGCCAGCTCACCGGAAGATCGAGATACGCAGTATTTT.

This chain connects TRBV27 to TRBJ2-7; perhaps TRBD1 as D (5 bases). V gave up 7 bases and J gave up 0 bases, with 13 bases separating them. Germline V gives CDR1 MNHEY, CDR2 SMNVEV (reference sequence). The CDR3 covers 14 residues. The CDR3: CASNHRRYSYEQYF. The CDR3 bases are TGTGCCAGCAACCACAGGCGATACTCCTACGAGCAGTACTTC.

With regard to this clonotype: This could be a read error, since a much larger clone is one nucleotide away. The rearrangement uses TRBV11-2 and TRBJ1-2; the D is unclear. The CDR3 contains 15 residues. Germline loops: CDR1 SGHAT, CDR2 FQNNGV. CDR3 sequence (DNA): TGTGCCAGCAGCTTGAACCCCACGGGGTACTATGTCTACACCTTC. The encoded protein is CASSLNPTGYYVYTF. The full variable domain, its missing parts supplied by reference TRBV11-2 and TRBJ1-2, is EAGVAQSPRYKIIEKRQSVAFWCNPISGHATLYWYQQILGQGPKLLIQFQNNGVVDDSQLPKDRFSAERLKGVDSTLKIQPAKLEDSAVYLCASSLNPTGYYVYTFGSGTRLTVV.